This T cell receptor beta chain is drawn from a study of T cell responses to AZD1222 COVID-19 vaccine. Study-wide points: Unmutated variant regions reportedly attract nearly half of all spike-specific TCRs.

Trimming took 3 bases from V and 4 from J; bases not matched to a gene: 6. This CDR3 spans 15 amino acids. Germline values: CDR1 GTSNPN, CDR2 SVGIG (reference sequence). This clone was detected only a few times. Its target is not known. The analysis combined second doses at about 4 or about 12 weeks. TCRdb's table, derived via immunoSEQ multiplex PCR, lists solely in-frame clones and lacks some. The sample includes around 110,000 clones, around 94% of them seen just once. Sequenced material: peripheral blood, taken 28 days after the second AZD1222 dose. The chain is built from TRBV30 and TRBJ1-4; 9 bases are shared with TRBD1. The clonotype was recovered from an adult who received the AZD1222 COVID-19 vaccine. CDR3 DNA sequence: TGTGCCTGGAGCCCCAACAGGGGGCTTAATGAAAAACTGTTTTTT. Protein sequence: CAWSPNRGLNEKLFF. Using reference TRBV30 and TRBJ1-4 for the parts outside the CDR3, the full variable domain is SQTIHQWPATLVQPVGSPLSLECTVEGTSNPNLYWYRQAAGRGLQLLFYSVGIGQISSEVPQNLSASRPQDRQFILSSKKLLLSDSGFYLCAWSPNRGLNEKLFFGSGTQLSVL.